These T cell receptor beta chains were read from a single sample in a study of Ad26.COV2.S vaccination and SARS-CoV-2 variants. Generated by immunoSEQ multiplex PCR, the TCRdb table keeps only in-frame clones and is missing some. This table has fewer than 900,000 clones, roughly 90% appearing once. Sequences were derived from peripheral blood, sampled in a trial of Ad26.COV2.S vaccine versus placebo. The receptors derive from a person aged 18 to 65 who received the Ad26.COV2.S COVID-19 vaccine or a placebo. The CDR3 runs from the conserved cysteine through the conserved F or W.

v_call: TRBV7-3
cdr3_aa: CASSLDRSYEQYF

v_call: TRBV19
cdr3_aa: CASSARTTNEQFF

v_call: TRBV30
cdr3_aa: CAWSVSQKRGYGYTF

v_call: TRBV19
cdr3_aa: CASSVAALGSYNEQFF

v_call: TRBV3-1/TRBV3-2
cdr3_aa: CASSPLVAGGPHEQFF

v_call: TRBV9
cdr3_aa: CASSVVSSGITDTQYF

v_call: TRBV30
cdr3_aa: CAWSGGQRYEQYF

v_call: TRBV2
cdr3_aa: CASSVQDRRGYTF

v_call: TRBV3-1/TRBV3-2
cdr3_aa: CASSQRHGNQPQHF

v_call: TRBV3-1/TRBV3-2
cdr3_aa: CASSRGQGNTIYF

v_call: TRBV5-6
cdr3_aa: CASSSGQAATF

v_call: TRBV7-2
cdr3_aa: CASSTTGGEGYTF

v_call: TRBV5-8
cdr3_aa: CASSAATYEQYF

v_call: TRBV7-9
cdr3_aa: CASSPDGSNEKLFF

v_call: TRBV12-3/TRBV12-4
cdr3_aa: CASSRQGYEQYF

v_call: TRBV3-1/TRBV3-2
cdr3_aa: CASSPAGGQGYTF

v_call: TRBV12-3/TRBV12-4
cdr3_aa: CASSLGTDTQYF

v_call: TRBV25-1
cdr3_aa: CASRTASSAQETQYF

v_call: TRBV25-1
cdr3_aa: CASRESAGNTIYF

v_call: TRBV5-4
cdr3_aa: CASSLGGGGGQETQYF

v_call: TRBV19
cdr3_aa: CASSILGTGSPAQYF

v_call: TRBV13
cdr3_aa: CASSLVREETQYF

v_call: TRBV7-2
cdr3_aa: CASSLDYGGTEAFF

v_call: TRBV27
cdr3_aa: CASTQGTSGTWSYNEQFF

v_call: TRBV10-3
cdr3_aa: CAISDGGYTEAFF

v_call: TRBV6-5
cdr3_aa: CASSNPGTSSYEQYF